The present entry profiles one T cell receptor beta chain with its context. What this receptor recognizes is not known. Per-nucleotide qualities are absent, and no much larger clonotype sits a single base away. Healthy HIV-negative adults with no recently reported acute infections or vaccinations were included as donors. Every donor was a Caucasian adult living in Nashville, Tennessee, USA. CD4+ T cells were enriched through magnetic negative selection, after which naive cells were positively selected on CD45RA and the remaining negative fraction served as the memory subset. After blood collection by leukapheresis, PBMCs were isolated using Ficoll-Histopaque density gradient centrifugation and then cryopreserved in the vapor phase of liquid nitrogen. Analytical flow cytometry was used to check the purity and quantity of each magnetically sorted T cell population. Genomic DNA was isolated from every sorted fraction and measured by UV absorbance on a Nanodrop 2000c.

TCR CDR3 regions were amplified from genomic DNA by multiplex PCR using the deep immunoSEQ assay. Extracted genomic DNA from each cell subset was spread evenly across all wells of several immunoSEQ 96-well plates, with each plate serving as a replicate. For sorted subsets, approximately 190 ng genomic DNA, equal to 30,000 or so T cell genomes, was loaded into each replicate PCR. The purified libraries were quantified using a Qubit 3.0 fluorometer, sized with a Bioanalyzer 2100, and then quantified again using the KAPA Library Quantification kit. A separate single-read 150-cycle Illumina NextSeq 550 flow cell was used to sequence each immunoSEQ 96-well plate. The study's own analysis went as follows. Because the immunoSEQ output held only junctional sequences and lacked quality scores, the filtering could not match the filtering applied to full-length reads. Sequences were annotated with PyIR, a Python wrapper for IgBLAST v1.9, and V/J genes and CDR3 were assigned using IMGT germline references. Reads were removed for weak V/J assignments (E-value above 1e-6), missing CDR3, stop codons, out-of-frame junctions, or ambiguous translated residues. V3J clonotypes were defined as sequences sharing the same inferred V gene, J gene, and CDR3 amino acid sequence. The percentage overlap between two repertoires was calculated by dividing the number of shared unique clonotypes by the size of the smaller repertoire. Three approaches were used to assess repertoire richness: RTK rarefaction, the Chao1 estimator, and Recon v2.1 estimates of unobserved clonotypes. Generation probabilities for all TCRbeta clonotypes obtained by the gDNA method from four donors were computed using OLGA. TCRdb took over this immuneACCESS table, retaining in-frame rearrangements with V and J assigned. Such tables are incomplete; in checked studies, under half of the missing clones stem from an unresolved V gene, and the remainder is unexplained. D and trimming were read from the DNA, whereas the V and J calls and clone size are those reported in that table. The sample includes about 2.4 million clones, with 93% observed a single time. Jointly, the top ten make up approximately 0.35% of the sample.

The CDR3, cysteine through phenylalanine, is 16 amino acids long. The DNA shown is the 48-base CDR3, in frame from base 1. CDR1 SGHNT and CDR2 YYREEE are derived from the germline V gene (reference sequence). V is trimmed back by 4 bases and J by 3 bases, and the junction contains 11 bases that no gene match accounts for. The data are from a study of shared clonotypes between healthy human individuals (dated by TCRdb to the early 2020s). Looking at the study overall: Three men and a couple of women, aged 18 to 49 years, made up the cohort. To estimate repertoire size and how much clonotype sharing occurs between individuals, the study deeply sequenced the blood TCR repertoires of about five healthy adults. To increase sequencing depth and limit assay-specific biases, different laboratories used diverse techniques to prepare libraries and sequence TCR repertoires. Per donor, leukapheresis produced somewhere between about 0.94 and 8.9 billion PBMCs. For each donor, CD4 naive and CD4 memory were each given three plates, CD8 naive was given two plates, and CD8 memory was given one plate.

Results the study describes overall, beyond this receptor: Based on pairwise subsampling, the degree of clonotype sharing among donors was expected to be affected by sequencing depth. Higher generation probabilities were observed for clonotypes shared by all four sorted-subset donors than for non-shared clonotypes. Naive subsets generally had larger estimated clonotype richness than memory subsets did. Incomplete sequencing was indicated by rarefaction of sorted-subset datasets, despite the large sequencing depth. Sampling was limited to blood, and TCR repertoires in tissue likely differ from TCR repertoires in blood. Because the study included only a small number of donors, the genetic and exposure-history diversity represented was limited. Across a few donors, roughly 5.4% of naive CD4, roughly 3.8% of naive CD8, under 2.5% of memory CD4, and about 0.4% of memory CD8 clonotypes were shared.

The chain employs TRBV5-4 and TRBJ2-3, with 7 junctional bases fitting TRBD2. The source material was naive CD4+ T cells from PBMCs. What this sample's cell subset or site label stands for: CD45RA+ positively selected. The clonotype was recovered from a man between 18 and 29 years old in good health. Some clones in this sample may be carry-over from other donors' samples. Here is the DNA: TGTGCCAGCAGCCATGGGGATGGGGGGGGAACAGATACGCAGTATTTT. The encoded protein is CASSHGDGGGTDTQYF.